This T cell receptor beta chain was retrieved from a study of T cells after yellow fever vaccination. Overall study context: Fractions of limited cellularity were prepared by means of SMART-Seq v4 Ultra Low Input.

The CDR3 extends over 12 amino acids. The V segment lost 4 bases and the J segment 6 bases; nucleotides outside the gene matches: 4. The germline CDR1 and CDR2 sequences are SGHDT and YYEEEE. This clonotype has at least ten counts. Its antigen is as yet unknown. Study-wide points: Boosting was followed by the reappearance of most primary-vaccination clones (approximately 95% CD4, 85% to 90% CD8).

Template switching by 5'RACE produced TCR cDNA, adding a universal primer site and UMIs. TCRdb called the 5' RACE reads again in MiXCR, with one record for every CDR3 protein. In the table there are a few hundred thousand distinct CDR3 sequences, 8.7% of which are singletons. The sequence derives from a man aged 18 to 30 who received the YFV17D yellow fever vaccine. The sample was PBMCs, taken on the day of the first yellow fever vaccination. This chain uses TRBV5-6 with TRBJ2-7, with 7 bases fitting TRBD1. The DNA for the CDR3 is TGTGCCAGCAGCCAGGGGACAGTCGAGCAGTACTTC. It specifies CASSQGTVEQYF.